The rows below give T cell receptor beta chains drawn from one sample of a study of blood T cell repertoires in COVID-19. Assay: immunoSEQ multiplex PCR; the TCRdb copy retains only in-frame clones and omits some. The table lists around 140,000 clones, around 86% of them singletons, with about 10% in the top ten. Sequencing was done on a sample of PBMCs or T cells enriched from blood (not recorded which). The receptors shown here come from a man in his sixties who had recovered from COVID-19. Both conserved end residues are part of each CDR3. D genes are given only for firm matches. Clone size is given for some rows only: seen once, a few or many times, or a class if the clone is expanded.

v_gene: TRBV19; j_gene: TRBJ1-5; d_gene: NA; abundance: NA; CDR3aa: CASSTGGLTGNQPQHF; CDR3nt: TGTGCCAGTAGTACCGGGGGGCTTACGGGCAATCAGCCCCAGCATTTT
v_gene: TRBV5-1; j_gene: TRBJ1-2; d_gene: NA; abundance: NA; CDR3aa: CASSLATNYGYTF; CDR3nt: TGCGCCAGCAGCTTGGCTACTAACTATGGCTACACCTTC
v_gene: TRBV27; j_gene: TRBJ1-6; d_gene: TRBD1; abundance: NA; CDR3aa: CASRLTGKDSPLHF; CDR3nt: TGTGCCAGCAGGCTGACAGGGAAGGATTCACCCCTCCACTTT
v_gene: TRBV28; j_gene: TRBJ2-5; d_gene: TRBD2; abundance: once; CDR3aa: CASSYRRTSGKQTQYF; CDR3nt: TGTGCCAGCAGTTACCGGAGGACTAGCGGGAAACAGACCCAGTACTTC
v_gene: TRBV21-1; j_gene: TRBJ1-5; d_gene: NA; abundance: NA; CDR3aa: CASSARGGNQPQHF; CDR3nt: TGTGCCAGCAGCGCCCGAGGTGGAAACCAGCCCCAGCATTTT
v_gene: TRBV12-5; j_gene: TRBJ2-1; d_gene: TRBD2; abundance: once; CDR3aa: CASGSSGSHEQFF; CDR3nt: TGTGCTAGTGGTTCTAGCGGGTCCCATGAGCAGTTCTTC
v_gene: TRBV28; j_gene: TRBJ2-7; d_gene: NA; abundance: once; CDR3aa: CASSSTWASEQYF; CDR3nt: TGTGCCAGCAGCTCCACATGGGCAAGCGAGCAGTACTTC
v_gene: TRBV6-2/TRBV6-3; j_gene: TRBJ1-4; d_gene: NA; abundance: NA; CDR3aa: CASSYSTGRVTNEKLFF; CDR3nt: TGTGCCAGCAGTTACTCGACGGGCAGGGTTACTAATGAAAAACTGTTTTTT
v_gene: TRBV3-1/TRBV3-2; j_gene: TRBJ1-1; d_gene: NA; abundance: NA; CDR3aa: CASSQQGPNTEAFF; CDR3nt: TGTGCCAGCAGCCAGCAGGGCCCGAACACTGAAGCTTTCTTT
v_gene: TRBV5-1; j_gene: TRBJ2-2; d_gene: TRBD1; abundance: NA; CDR3aa: CASSFGTANTGELFF; CDR3nt: TGCGCCAGCAGCTTTGGGACAGCGAATACCGGGGAGCTGTTTTTT
v_gene: TRBV11-3; j_gene: TRBJ1-1; d_gene: NA; abundance: NA; CDR3aa: CASSQDTNTEAFF; CDR3nt: TGTGCCAGCAGCCAGGATACGAACACTGAAGCTTTCTTT
v_gene: TRBV28; j_gene: TRBJ1-2; d_gene: NA; abundance: NA; CDR3aa: CASSLGARGDEGYTF; CDR3nt: TGTGCCAGCAGTTTAGGGGCGCGGGGTGATGAAGGCTACACCTTC
v_gene: TRBV6-5; j_gene: TRBJ1-6; d_gene: NA; abundance: once; CDR3aa: CASSYGRQGNSPLHF; CDR3nt: TGTGCCAGCAGTTACGGACGGCAGGGCAATTCACCCCTCCACTTT
v_gene: TRBV28; j_gene: TRBJ2-4; d_gene: TRBD1; abundance: NA; CDR3aa: CASSDRGLAKNIQYF; CDR3nt: TGTGCCAGCAGTGACAGGGGATTAGCCAAAAACATTCAGTACTTC
v_gene: TRBV15; j_gene: TRBJ2-3; d_gene: TRBD2; abundance: NA; CDR3aa: CAVPGLRPDTQYF; CDR3nt: TGTGCGGTACCGGGACTACGACCAGATACGCAGTATTTT
v_gene: TRBV2; j_gene: TRBJ1-2; d_gene: NA; abundance: few; CDR3aa: CASVPNLQVRNYGYTF; CDR3nt: TGTGCCAGCGTTCCAAATCTACAGGTGAGGAACTATGGCTACACCTTC
v_gene: TRBV28; j_gene: TRBJ1-2; d_gene: TRBD1; abundance: NA; CDR3aa: CASSLPGGYRGYTF; CDR3nt: TGTGCCAGCAGTTTACCAGGGGGCTACAGGGGCTACACCTTC
v_gene: TRBV27; j_gene: TRBJ2-3; d_gene: NA; abundance: NA; CDR3aa: CAPERTQYF; CDR3nt: TGTGCCCCCGAGCGTACGCAGTATTTT
v_gene: TRBV27; j_gene: TRBJ1-5; d_gene: TRBD1; abundance: NA; CDR3aa: CASRDRANQPQHF; CDR3nt: TGTGCCAGCAGGGACAGGGCCAATCAGCCCCAGCATTTT
v_gene: TRBV18; j_gene: TRBJ1-5; d_gene: NA; abundance: NA; CDR3aa: CASSPSSGSRNQPQHF; CDR3nt: TGTGCCAGCTCACCAAGTTCGGGGTCTCGCAATCAGCCCCAGCATTTT
v_gene: TRBV7-9; j_gene: TRBJ2-1; d_gene: NA; abundance: NA; CDR3aa: CASSLAQGSSVGNEQFF; CDR3nt: TGTGCCAGCAGCTTAGCGCAAGGGTCTAGCGTAGGCAATGAGCAGTTCTTC
v_gene: TRBV4-1; j_gene: TRBJ2-1; d_gene: TRBD1; abundance: NA; CDR3aa: CASSQAPWGQYNEQFF; CDR3nt: TGCGCCAGCAGCCAAGCCCCGTGGGGACAGTACAATGAGCAGTTCTTC
v_gene: TRBV12-3/TRBV12-4; j_gene: TRBJ2-7; d_gene: NA; abundance: NA; CDR3aa: CASTPSGSYEQYF; CDR3nt: TGTGCCAGCACCCCTTCTGGCAGCTACGAGCAGTACTTC
v_gene: TRBV5-5; j_gene: TRBJ1-6; d_gene: TRBD1; abundance: once; CDR3aa: CASSPAGRDSNSPLHF; CDR3nt: TGTGCCAGCAGCCCCGCGGGTCGGGACAGCAATTCACCCCTCCACTTT
v_gene: TRBV10-3; j_gene: TRBJ2-1; d_gene: NA; abundance: few; CDR3aa: CAISVDRDNEQFF; CDR3nt: TGTGCCATCAGTGTTGATAGAGACAATGAGCAGTTCTTC
v_gene: TRBV6-2/TRBV6-3; j_gene: TRBJ2-3; d_gene: TRBD2; abundance: NA; CDR3aa: CASSPKTRLAGEDTQYF; CDR3nt: TGTGCCAGCAGCCCCAAAACAAGACTAGCGGGGGAAGATACGCAGTATTTT
v_gene: TRBV5-6; j_gene: TRBJ1-2; d_gene: NA; abundance: few; CDR3aa: CASSGDSRYGYTF; CDR3nt: TGTGCCAGCAGTGGAGACTCGAGGTATGGCTACACCTTC
v_gene: TRBV19; j_gene: TRBJ2-7; d_gene: TRBD2; abundance: NA; CDR3aa: CASSIGRGTYEQYF; CDR3nt: TGTGCCAGTAGTATCGGGCGGGGGACCTACGAGCAGTACTTC
v_gene: TRBV12-3/TRBV12-4; j_gene: TRBJ2-1; d_gene: TRBD2; abundance: NA; CDR3aa: CATRGDSYNEQFF; CDR3nt: TGTGCCACGCGGGGGGACTCCTACAATGAGCAGTTCTTC
v_gene: TRBV2; j_gene: TRBJ1-5; d_gene: TRBD1; abundance: NA; CDR3aa: CASRGQGGQPQHF; CDR3nt: TGTGCCAGCAGAGGACAGGGAGGGCAGCCCCAGCATTTT
v_gene: TRBV19; j_gene: TRBJ2-1; d_gene: TRBD1; abundance: NA; CDR3aa: CASSPSAGQGPYNEQFF; CDR3nt: TGTGCCAGTAGTCCTTCCGCCGGACAGGGCCCCTACAATGAGCAGTTCTTC
v_gene: TRBV7-6; j_gene: TRBJ2-7; d_gene: TRBD2; abundance: NA; CDR3aa: CASSLHGLAKYEQYF; CDR3nt: TGTGCCAGCAGCTTACACGGACTAGCGAAATACGAGCAGTACTTC
v_gene: TRBV7-9; j_gene: TRBJ2-1; d_gene: TRBD2; abundance: NA; CDR3aa: CASSFGPRRTSRRYNEQFF; CDR3nt: TGTGCCAGCAGCTTTGGTCCTCGAAGGACTAGCAGAAGATACAATGAGCAGTTCTTC
v_gene: TRBV5-4; j_gene: TRBJ1-1; d_gene: TRBD1; abundance: few; CDR3aa: CASSRQGVRDTEAFF; CDR3nt: TGTGCCAGCAGCCGACAGGGCGTGAGGGACACTGAAGCTTTCTTT
v_gene: TRBV7-9; j_gene: TRBJ2-2; d_gene: NA; abundance: NA; CDR3aa: CASSPRLGSGTGELFF; CDR3nt: TGTGCCAGCAGCCCCCGCCTGGGTTCGGGCACCGGGGAGCTGTTTTTT
v_gene: TRBV10-1; j_gene: TRBJ2-3; d_gene: TRBD2; abundance: NA; CDR3aa: CASSLAGGSDTQYF; CDR3nt: TGCGCCAGCTCCCTAGCGGGAGGTTCGGATACGCAGTATTTT
v_gene: TRBV3-1/TRBV3-2; j_gene: TRBJ2-7; d_gene: TRBD1; abundance: NA; CDR3aa: CASSQVTGGKAYEQYF; CDR3nt: TGTGCCAGCAGCCAAGTGACAGGGGGCAAGGCCTACGAGCAGTACTTC
v_gene: TRBV6-1; j_gene: TRBJ1-5; d_gene: TRBD1; abundance: NA; CDR3aa: CASREGQGNLPQHF; CDR3nt: TGTGCCAGCAGAGAAGGACAGGGCAATCTACCCCAGCATTTT
v_gene: TRBV7-9; j_gene: TRBJ1-4; d_gene: TRBD1; abundance: NA; CDR3aa: CASSGRTGLNEKLFF; CDR3nt: TGTGCCAGCAGCGGACGGACAGGGTTAAATGAAAAACTGTTTTTT
v_gene: TRBV5-1; j_gene: TRBJ1-6; d_gene: NA; abundance: once; CDR3aa: CASNREPSSPLHF; CDR3nt: TGCGCCAGCAACCGGGAGCCTAGTTCACCCCTCCACTTT
v_gene: TRBV19; j_gene: TRBJ1-2; d_gene: TRBD1; abundance: NA; CDR3aa: CASSIRPGTDNYGYTF; CDR3nt: TGTGCCAGTAGTATCCGACCCGGGACAGATAACTATGGCTACACCTTC
v_gene: TRBV29-1; j_gene: TRBJ2-7; d_gene: NA; abundance: NA; CDR3aa: CSVVRQGRSYEQYF; CDR3nt: TGCAGCGTTGTTAGGCAGGGTCGTTCCTACGAGCAGTACTTC
v_gene: TRBV5-6; j_gene: TRBJ2-5; d_gene: TRBD2; abundance: NA; CDR3aa: CASRLTPGAGGQETQYF; CDR3nt: TGTGCCAGCAGATTGACCCCAGGGGCGGGAGGACAAGAGACCCAGTACTTC
v_gene: TRBV6-5; j_gene: TRBJ1-2; d_gene: NA; abundance: NA; CDR3aa: CASSSTGNYGYTF; CDR3nt: TGTGCCAGCAGCTCCACAGGGAACTATGGCTACACCTTC
v_gene: TRBV6-5; j_gene: TRBJ1-2; d_gene: NA; abundance: NA; CDR3aa: CASSYRTQGGYTF; CDR3nt: TGTGCCAGCAGTTACCGCACCCAGGGCGGCTACACCTTC
v_gene: TRBV12-3/TRBV12-4; j_gene: TRBJ2-1; d_gene: NA; abundance: NA; CDR3aa: CASSGGEQFF; CDR3nt: TGTGCCAGCAGCGGGGGTGAGCAGTTCTTC
v_gene: TRBV7-6; j_gene: TRBJ2-1; d_gene: NA; abundance: few; CDR3aa: CASSFFGGSYNEQFF; CDR3nt: TGTGCCAGCAGCTTCTTTGGGGGGTCCTACAATGAGCAGTTCTTC
v_gene: TRBV5-1; j_gene: TRBJ2-5; d_gene: TRBD2; abundance: NA; CDR3aa: CASSLTSGGARETQYF; CDR3nt: TGCGCCAGCAGCTTGACTAGCGGGGGGGCGCGGGAGACCCAGTACTTC
v_gene: TRBV5-4; j_gene: TRBJ2-7; d_gene: NA; abundance: NA; CDR3aa: CASSPGTQYEQYF; CDR3nt: TGTGCCAGCAGCCCCGGGACACAGTACGAGCAGTACTTC
v_gene: TRBV19; j_gene: TRBJ2-1; d_gene: NA; abundance: NA; CDR3aa: CASSIGGGEQFF; CDR3nt: TGTGCCAGTAGTATAGGAGGGGGTGAGCAGTTCTTC
v_gene: TRBV27; j_gene: TRBJ2-7; d_gene: TRBD1; abundance: NA; CDR3aa: CASSPRTGTEQYF; CDR3nt: TGTGCCAGCAGTCCCAGGACAGGGACCGAGCAGTACTTC
v_gene: TRBV3-1/TRBV3-2; j_gene: TRBJ1-5; d_gene: NA; abundance: NA; CDR3aa: CASSQDRGANQPQHF; CDR3nt: TGTGCCAGCAGCCAAGATCGGGGGGCCAATCAGCCCCAGCATTTT
v_gene: TRBV5-1; j_gene: TRBJ1-4; d_gene: TRBD1; abundance: NA; CDR3aa: CASSPWTGSNEKLFF; CDR3nt: TGCGCCAGCAGCCCCTGGACAGGATCTAATGAAAAACTGTTTTTT
v_gene: TRBV6-1; j_gene: TRBJ1-5; d_gene: NA; abundance: NA; CDR3aa: CASSEAGAGVQPQHF; CDR3nt: TGTGCCAGCAGTGAAGCGGGGGCAGGGGTTCAGCCCCAGCATTTT
v_gene: TRBV4-1; j_gene: TRBJ2-1; d_gene: TRBD2; abundance: NA; CDR3aa: CASSQGTSGRGYNEQFF; CDR3nt: TGCGCCAGCAGCCAAGGGACTAGCGGGAGAGGATACAATGAGCAGTTCTTC
v_gene: TRBV6-5; j_gene: TRBJ1-2; d_gene: NA; abundance: NA; CDR3aa: CASTPGGSRGDGYTF; CDR3nt: TGTGCCAGCACACCAGGCGGGTCCAGGGGCGATGGCTACACCTTC
v_gene: TRBV2; j_gene: TRBJ2-5; d_gene: TRBD2; abundance: NA; CDR3aa: CASSEDAGTRSTQYF; CDR3nt: TGTGCCAGCAGTGAAGATGCCGGGACTAGGAGTACCCAGTACTTC